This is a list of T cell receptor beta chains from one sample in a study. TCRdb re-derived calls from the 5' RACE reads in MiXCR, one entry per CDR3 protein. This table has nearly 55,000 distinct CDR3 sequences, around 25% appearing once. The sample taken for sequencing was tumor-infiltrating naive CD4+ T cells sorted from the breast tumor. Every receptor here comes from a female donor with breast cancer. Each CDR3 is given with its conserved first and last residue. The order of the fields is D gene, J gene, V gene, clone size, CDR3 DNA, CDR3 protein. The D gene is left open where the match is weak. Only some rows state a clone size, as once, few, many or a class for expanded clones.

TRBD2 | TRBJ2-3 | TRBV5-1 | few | TGCGCCAGCAGCCGGGGACTAGCGGGGGGGCCTGGGAGCACAGATACGCAGTATTTT | CASSRGLAGGPGSTDTQYF
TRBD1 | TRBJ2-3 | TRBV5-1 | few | TGCGCCAGCAGCAGACAGGGGCAGACAGATACGCAGTATTTT | CASSRQGQTDTQYF
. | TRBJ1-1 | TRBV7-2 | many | TGTGCCAGCAGCTCGTACCTGAACACTGAAGCTTTCTTT | CASSSYLNTEAFF
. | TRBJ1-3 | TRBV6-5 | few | TGTGCCAGCAGTCTCACGGTGGACTCTGGAAACACCATATATTTT | CASSLTVDSGNTIYF
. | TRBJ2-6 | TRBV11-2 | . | TGTGCCAGCAGCTCACCCAGGTTAAGGGCCAACGTCCTGACTTTC | CASSSPRLRANVLTF
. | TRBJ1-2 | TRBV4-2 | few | TGTGCCAGCAGCCAAGCATCTTTGGGGGGTGGCTACACCTTC | CASSQASLGGGYTF
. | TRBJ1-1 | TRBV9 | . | TGTGCCAGCAGCGTAGAAGGGGCGCGGACTGAAGCTTTCTTT | CASSVEGARTEAFF
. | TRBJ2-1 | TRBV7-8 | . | TGTGCCAGCAGCCCCACCCGGGGCGGCAAGTACAATGAGCAGTTCTTC | CASSPTRGGKYNEQFF
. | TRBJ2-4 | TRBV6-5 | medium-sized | TGTGCCAGCAGTTACCGTGGGGGGGCCAAAAACATTCAGTACTTC | CASSYRGGAKNIQYF
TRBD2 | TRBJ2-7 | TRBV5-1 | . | TGCGCCAGCAGCTCCAGGGAGGGTTACGAGCAGTACTTC | CASSSREGYEQYF